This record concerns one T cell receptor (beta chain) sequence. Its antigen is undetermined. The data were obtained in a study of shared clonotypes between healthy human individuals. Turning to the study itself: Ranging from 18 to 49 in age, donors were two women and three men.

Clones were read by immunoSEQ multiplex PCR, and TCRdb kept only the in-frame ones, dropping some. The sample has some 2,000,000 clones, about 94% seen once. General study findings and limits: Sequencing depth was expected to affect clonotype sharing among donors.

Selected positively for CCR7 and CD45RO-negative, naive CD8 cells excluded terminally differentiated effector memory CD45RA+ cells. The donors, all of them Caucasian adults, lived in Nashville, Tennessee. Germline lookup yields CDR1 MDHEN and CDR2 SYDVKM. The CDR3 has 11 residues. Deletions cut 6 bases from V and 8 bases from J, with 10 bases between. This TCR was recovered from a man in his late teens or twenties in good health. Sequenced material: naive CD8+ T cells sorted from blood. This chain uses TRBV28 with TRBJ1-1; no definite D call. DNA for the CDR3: TGTGCCAGCAGCCCGGACGCGGAAGCTTTCTTT. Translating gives CASSPDAEAFF. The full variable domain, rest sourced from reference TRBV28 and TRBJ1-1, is DVKVTQSSRYLVKRTGEKVFLECVQDMDHENMFWYRQDPGLGLRLIYFSYDVKMKEKGDIPEGYSVSREKKERFSLILESASTNQTSMYLCASSPDAEAFFGQGTRLTVV.